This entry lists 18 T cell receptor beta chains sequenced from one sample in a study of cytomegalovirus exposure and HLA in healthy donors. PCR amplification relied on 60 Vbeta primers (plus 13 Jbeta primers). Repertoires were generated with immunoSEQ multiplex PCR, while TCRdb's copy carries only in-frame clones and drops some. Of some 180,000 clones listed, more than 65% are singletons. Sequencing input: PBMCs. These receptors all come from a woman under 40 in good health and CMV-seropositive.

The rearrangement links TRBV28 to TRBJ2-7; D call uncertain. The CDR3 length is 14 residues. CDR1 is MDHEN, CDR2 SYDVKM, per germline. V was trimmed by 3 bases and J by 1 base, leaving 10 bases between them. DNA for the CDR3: TGTGCCAGCAGTTTGAGGCAGCCATCCTACGAGCAGTACTTC. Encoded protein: CASSLRQPSYEQYF.

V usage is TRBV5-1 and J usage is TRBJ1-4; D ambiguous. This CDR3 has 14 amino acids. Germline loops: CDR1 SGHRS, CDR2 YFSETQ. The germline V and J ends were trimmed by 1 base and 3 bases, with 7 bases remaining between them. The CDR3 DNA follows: TGCGCCAGCAGCTTGCGGAGACCTAATGAAAAACTGTTTTTT. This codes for CASSLRRPNEKLFF.

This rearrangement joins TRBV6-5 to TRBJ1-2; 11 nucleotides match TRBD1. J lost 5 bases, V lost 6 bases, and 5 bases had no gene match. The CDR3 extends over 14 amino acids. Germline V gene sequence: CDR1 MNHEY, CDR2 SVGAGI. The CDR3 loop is CASRGQGEFYGYTF. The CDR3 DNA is TGTGCCAGCAGGGGACAGGGGGAATTTTATGGCTACACCTTC.

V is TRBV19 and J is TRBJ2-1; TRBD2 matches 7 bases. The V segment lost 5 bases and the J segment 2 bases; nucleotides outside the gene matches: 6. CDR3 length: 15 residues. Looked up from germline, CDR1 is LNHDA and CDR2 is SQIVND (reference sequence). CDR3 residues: CASSPAGSPYNEQFF. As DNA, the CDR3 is TGTGCCAGTAGTCCAGCGGGGTCCCCCTACAATGAGCAGTTCTTC. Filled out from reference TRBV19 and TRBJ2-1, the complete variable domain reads DGGITQSPKYLFRKEGQNVTLSCEQNLNHDAMYWYRQDPGQGLRLIYYSQIVNDFQKGDIAEGYSVSREKKESFPLTVTSAQKNPTAFYLCASSPAGSPYNEQFFGPGTRLTVL.

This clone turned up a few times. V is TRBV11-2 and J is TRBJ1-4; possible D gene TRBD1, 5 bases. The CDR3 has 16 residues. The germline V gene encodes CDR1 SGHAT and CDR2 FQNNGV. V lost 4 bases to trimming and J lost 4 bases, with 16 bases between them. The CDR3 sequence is CASSSGVGAGNEKLFF. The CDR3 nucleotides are TGTGCCAGCAGCTCGGGGGTAGGGGCGGGTAATGAAAAACTGTTTTTT.

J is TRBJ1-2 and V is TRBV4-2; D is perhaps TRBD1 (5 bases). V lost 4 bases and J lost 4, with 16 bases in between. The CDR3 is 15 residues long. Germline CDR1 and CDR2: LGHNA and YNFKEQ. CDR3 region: CASSLTRGEGYGYTF. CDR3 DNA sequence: TGTGCCAGCAGCCTCACACGGGGGGAGGGCTATGGCTACACCTTC.

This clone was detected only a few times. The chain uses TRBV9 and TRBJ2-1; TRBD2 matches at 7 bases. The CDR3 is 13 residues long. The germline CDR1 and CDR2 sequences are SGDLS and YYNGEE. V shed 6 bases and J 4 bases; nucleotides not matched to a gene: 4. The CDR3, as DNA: TGTGCCAGCAATCCGGGGGGATACAATGAGCAGTTCTTC. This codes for CASNPGGYNEQFF.

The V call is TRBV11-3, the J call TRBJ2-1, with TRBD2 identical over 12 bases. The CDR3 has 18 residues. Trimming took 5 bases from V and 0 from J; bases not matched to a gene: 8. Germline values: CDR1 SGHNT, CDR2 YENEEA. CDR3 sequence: CASSGLAGGRGSYNEQFF. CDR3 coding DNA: TGTGCCAGCAGCGGGCTAGCGGGGGGGCGGGGCTCCTACAATGAGCAGTTCTTC.

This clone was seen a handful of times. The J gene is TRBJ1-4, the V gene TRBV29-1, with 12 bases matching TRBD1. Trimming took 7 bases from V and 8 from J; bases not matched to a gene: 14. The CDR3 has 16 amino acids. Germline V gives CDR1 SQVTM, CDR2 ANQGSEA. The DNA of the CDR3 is TGCAGCGCCGCCGGGACAGGGGGCGGCGTCGGAGAAAAACTGTTTTTT. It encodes CSAAGTGGGVGEKLFF.

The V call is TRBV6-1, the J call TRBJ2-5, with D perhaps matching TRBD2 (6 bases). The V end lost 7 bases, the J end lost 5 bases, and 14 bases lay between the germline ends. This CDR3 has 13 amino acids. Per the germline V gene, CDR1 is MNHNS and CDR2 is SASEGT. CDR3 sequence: CASIGTGRETQYF. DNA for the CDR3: TGTGCCAGCATCGGGACTGGGCGGGAGACCCAGTACTTC.

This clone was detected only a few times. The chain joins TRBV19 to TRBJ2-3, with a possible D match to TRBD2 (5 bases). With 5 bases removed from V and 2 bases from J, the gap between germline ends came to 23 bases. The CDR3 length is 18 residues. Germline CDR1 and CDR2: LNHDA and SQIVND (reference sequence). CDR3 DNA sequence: TGTGCCAGTAGTCCTACCCCACCCGGACGGGAACTCACAGATACGCAGTATTTT. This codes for CASSPTPPGRELTDTQYF.

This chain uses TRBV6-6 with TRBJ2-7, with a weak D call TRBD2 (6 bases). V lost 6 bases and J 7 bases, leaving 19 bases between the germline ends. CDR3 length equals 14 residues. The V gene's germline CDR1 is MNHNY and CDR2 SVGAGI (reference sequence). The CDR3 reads CASRDRRRAEEQYF. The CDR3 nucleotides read TGTGCCAGCAGGGACCGACGGAGGGCTGAAGAGCAGTACTTC.

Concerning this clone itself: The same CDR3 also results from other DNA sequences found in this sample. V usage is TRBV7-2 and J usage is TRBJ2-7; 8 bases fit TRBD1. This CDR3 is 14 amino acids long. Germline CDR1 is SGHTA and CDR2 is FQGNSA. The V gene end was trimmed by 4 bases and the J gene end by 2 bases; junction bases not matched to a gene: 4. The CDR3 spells CASSSRQGTYEQYF. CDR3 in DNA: TGTGCCAGCAGCTCCCGACAGGGGACCTACGAGCAGTACTTC.

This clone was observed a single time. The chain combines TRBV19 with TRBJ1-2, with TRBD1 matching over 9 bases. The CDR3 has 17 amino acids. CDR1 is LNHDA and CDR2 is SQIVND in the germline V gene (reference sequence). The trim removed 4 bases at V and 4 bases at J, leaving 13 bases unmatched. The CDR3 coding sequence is TGTGCCAGTAGTACCTCGGGACAGGGTCCCCTCGTCTATGGCTACACCTTC. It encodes CASSTSGQGPLVYGYTF.

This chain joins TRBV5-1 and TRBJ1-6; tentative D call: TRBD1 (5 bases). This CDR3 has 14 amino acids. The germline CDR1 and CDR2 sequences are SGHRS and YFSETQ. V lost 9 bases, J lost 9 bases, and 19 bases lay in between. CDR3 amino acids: CATKGGAGSSPLHF. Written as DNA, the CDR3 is TGCGCCACCAAAGGAGGGGCGGGTAGTTCACCCCTCCACTTT.

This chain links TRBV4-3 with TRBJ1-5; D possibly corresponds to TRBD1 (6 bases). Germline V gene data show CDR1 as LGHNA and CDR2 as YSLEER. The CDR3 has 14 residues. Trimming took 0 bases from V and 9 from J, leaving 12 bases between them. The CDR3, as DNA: TGCGCCAGCAGCCAAGAGGACAGAAAAGGGCCCCAGCATTTT. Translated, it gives CASSQEDRKGPQHF.

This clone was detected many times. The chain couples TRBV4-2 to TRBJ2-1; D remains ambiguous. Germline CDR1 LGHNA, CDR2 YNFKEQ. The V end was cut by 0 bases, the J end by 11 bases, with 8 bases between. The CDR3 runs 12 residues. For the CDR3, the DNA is TGTGCCAGCAGCCAAGAGCGGTACCAGCAGTTCTTC. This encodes CASSQERYQQFF.

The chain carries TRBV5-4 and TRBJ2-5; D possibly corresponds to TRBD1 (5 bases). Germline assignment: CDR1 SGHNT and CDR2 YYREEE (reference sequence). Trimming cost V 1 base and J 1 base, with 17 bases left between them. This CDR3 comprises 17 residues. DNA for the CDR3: TGTGCCAGCAGCTTGCTTGGGGCCAACCCCCTCCAAGAGACCCAGTACTTC. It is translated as CASSLLGANPLQETQYF.